Following are 24 T cell receptor beta chains from one sample sequenced in a study of control samples from healthy donors and cancer patients. Sequencing used immunoSEQ multiplex PCR; TCRdb keeps in-frame clones, though not all of them. The table has about 140,000 clones, under 95% seen once. Input material: blood. These receptor sequences come from a man aged 18 to 29 in good health.

The chain recombines TRBV5-1 with TRBJ2-6; TRBD2 is a possible D gene (5 bases). V shed 1 base and J shed 0 bases, with 8 bases lying between them. From germline, CDR1 is SGHRS and CDR2 YFSETQ. This CDR3 has 16 amino acids. CDR3: CASSLRDHSGANVLTF. DNA of the CDR3: TGCGCCAGCAGCTTGCGGGATCACTCTGGGGCCAACGTCCTGACTTTC.

V usage is TRBV4-1 and J usage is TRBJ1-2, with 11 nucleotides matching TRBD1. Germline assignment: CDR1 MGHRA and CDR2 YSYEKL. The junction had 0 bases not matched to a gene; V was cut back by 4 bases and J by 2 bases. The CDR3 spans 14 residues. This CDR3 reads CASSRDRGNYGYTF. The DNA for the CDR3 is TGCGCCAGCAGCCGGGACAGGGGGAACTATGGCTACACCTTC.

On this clone: The sample contains more than one DNA sequence encoding this CDR3. As DNA, the CDR3 is TGTGCCAGCAGTTACGGGGGACAGGGGGACACTGAAGCTTTCTTT. As protein: CASSYGGQGDTEAFF. The V gene is TRBV6-5, the J gene TRBJ1-1; 11 bases align to TRBD1. Trimming at V came to 2 bases and at J to 3 bases, leaving 2 bases not matched to a gene. The germline V gene encodes CDR1 MNHEY and CDR2 SVGAGI. The CDR3 loop spans 15 amino acids.

This clone was seen a single time. The chain employs TRBV30 and TRBJ1-1; weak D call: TRBD1 (6 bases). Trimming took off 4 bases at V and 13 bases at J, with 22 bases between the two ends. The CDR3 extends over 13 amino acids. CDR1 and CDR2 (germline): GTSNPN, SVGIG (reference sequence). The CDR3 DNA sequence: TGTGCCTGGACCGGACAGTGGGGGAAGATAGTTTTCTTT. This sequence encodes CAWTGQWGKIVFF.

The chain carries TRBV2 and TRBJ2-2; tentative D call: TRBD2 (5 bases). V was trimmed by 3 bases and J by 1 base, leaving 12 bases between them. Germline-derived CDR1 and CDR2 are SNHLY and FYNNEI. The CDR3 is made up of 16 amino acids. CDR3 residues: CASSDPPGVNTGELFF. The CDR3 bases are TGTGCCAGCAGTGACCCTCCCGGGGTGAACACCGGGGAGCTGTTTTTT.

The V gene is TRBV6-1, the J gene TRBJ2-1; 8 positions match TRBD1. The CDR3 contains 15 residues. Looked up from germline, CDR1 is MNHNS and CDR2 is SASEGT. J gave up 8 bases and V 1 base, and 7 bases lay outside the gene matches. The CDR3 DNA reads as TGTGCCAGCAGTGAAGGGCAGGGGGCAACCTATGAGCAGTTCTTC. Translation gives CASSEGQGATYEQFF.

The J gene is TRBJ1-2, the V gene TRBV15, with a possible D match to TRBD1 (6 bases). This CDR3 comprises 13 residues. Germline CDR1 is LNHNV and CDR2 is YYDKDF (reference sequence). The V end was cut by 5 bases, the J end by 8 bases, with 15 bases between. The CDR3 DNA sequence: TGTGCCACCAGCGCCCTACAGGGTCTCGGCTACACCTTC. As protein: CATSALQGLGYTF.

The V and J genes are TRBV15 and TRBJ1-2; D call uncertain. Germline assignment: CDR1 LNHNV and CDR2 YYDKDF (reference sequence). The CDR3 spans 18 residues. With 0 bases removed from V and 6 bases from J, the gap between germline ends came to 23 bases. DNA for the CDR3: TGTGCCACCAGCAGAGATAATATCGGGAGGCGGTCGACGGATGGCTACACCTTC. Amino acid sequence: CATSRDNIGRRSTDGYTF. The full variable domain, in which reference TRBV15 and TRBJ1-2 provide the parts outside the CDR3, is DAMVIQNPRYQVTQFGKPVTLSCSQTLNHNVMYWYQQKSSQAPKLLFHYYDKDFNNEADTPDNFQSRRPNTSFCFLDIRSPGLGDTAMYLCATSRDNIGRRSTDGYTFGSGTRLTVV.

The rearrangement joins TRBV7-9 to TRBJ1-2, with 8 bases identical to TRBD1. The CDR3 consists of 14 residues. V gave up 5 bases and J gave up 5 bases; unmatched junction bases: 7. Germline V gene data show CDR1 as SEHNR and CDR2 as FQNEAQ (reference sequence). CDR3: CASSHPDRAYGYTF. The CDR3, as DNA: TGTGCCAGCAGCCACCCGGACAGGGCGTATGGCTACACCTTC.

The chain couples TRBV3-1 (or the pseudogene TRBV3-2) to TRBJ1-5; D ambiguous. The V end lost 5 bases, the J end lost 5 bases, and 10 bases lay between the germline ends. Germline V gene data show CDR1 as LGHDT and CDR2 as YNNKEL (reference sequence). The CDR3 loop spans 13 amino acids. The CDR3 nucleotides are TGTGCCAGCAGCGACGGACCCGATCAGCCCCAGCATTTT. It specifies CASSDGPDQPQHF.

This rearrangement joins TRBV18 to TRBJ2-4, with TRBD1 matching 7 bases. The CDR3 has 15 residues. V lost 6 bases, J lost 0 bases, and 5 bases stayed unmatched. Germline V CDR1 and CDR2: KGHSH, LQKENI. DNA of the CDR3: TGTGCCAGCTCCCGACAGGGCTCAGCCAAAAACATTCAGTACTTC. It encodes CASSRQGSAKNIQYF.

The chain recombines TRBV5-1 with TRBJ1-3; D is unresolved. V gave up 0 bases and J gave up 8 bases, with 9 bases separating them. The CDR3 consists of 13 residues. Germline V gives CDR1 SGHRS, CDR2 YFSETQ. The CDR3 sequence is CASSLGGWDTIYF. In DNA, the CDR3 is TGCGCCAGCAGCTTGGGAGGCTGGGACACCATATATTTT.

This chain joins TRBV6-1 and TRBJ1-2; maybe TRBD1 (5 bases). CDR1 MNHNS and CDR2 SASEGT come from the germline V gene. V lost 7 bases and J 1 base, leaving 16 bases between the germline ends. This CDR3 comprises 15 residues. The CDR3 nucleotides are TGTGCCAGCAATAACGGGGGACGGTTTAACTATGGCTACACCTTC. It yields the protein CASNNGGRFNYGYTF.

This chain uses TRBV29-1 with TRBJ2-5; D uncertain. The V end was cut by 2 bases, the J end by 5 bases, with 12 bases between. From germline, CDR1 is SQVTM and CDR2 ANQGSEA. The CDR3 is 13 residues long. The CDR3 is CSVEIIGWETQYF. CDR3 DNA: TGCAGCGTTGAAATTATAGGGTGGGAGACCCAGTACTTC.

The genes are TRBV7-2 and TRBJ1-2; D is uncertain. Per germline, CDR1 SGHTA and CDR2 FQGNSA. CDR3 length: 12 residues. Trimming left V 10 bases short and J 4 bases short, with 13 bases between. The CDR3 DNA reads as TGTGCCATCAAGGAGGAACCCTATGGCTACACCTTC. Translated, it gives CAIKEEPYGYTF.

The CDR3 loop is CAWSVSVGNTIYF. CDR3 in DNA: TGTGCCTGGAGTGTATCGGTAGGAAACACCATATATTTT. The chain couples TRBV30 to TRBJ1-3; D ambiguous. Trimming shortened V by 0 bases and J by 4 bases, and 7 bases separated the two germline ends. CDR3 length equals 13 residues. The V gene's germline CDR1 is GTSNPN and CDR2 SVGIG (reference sequence).

The chain combines TRBV7-8 with TRBJ1-3; D call uncertain. Germline CDR1 is SGHVS and CDR2 is FQNEAQ. V lost 5 bases and J 4 bases, leaving 15 bases between the germline ends. There are 15 residues in the CDR3. CDR3 sequence reads: CASSRKLPAGNTIYF. The CDR3 DNA is TGTGCCAGCAGCCGAAAACTTCCGGCAGGAAACACCATATATTTT.

With regard to this clone: Sequence at one end of the junction differs from germline and may be a read error. CDR3 residues: CASSRDIGTNHGYTF. The CDR3 coding sequence is TGCGCCAGCAGCCGGGACATTGGGACTAACCATGGCTACACCTTC. The chain couples TRBV4-1 to TRBJ1-2; TRBD1 is a possible D gene (6 bases). The CDR3 is 15 amino acids. CDR1 is MGHRA and CDR2 is YSYEKL in the germline V gene.

The rearrangement joins TRBV5-4 to TRBJ1-2, with D maybe TRBD1 (6 bases). CDR3 length equals 14 residues. V was cut by 7 bases and J by 1 base, with 14 bases left in between. Per the germline V gene, CDR1 is SGHNT and CDR2 is YYREEE (reference sequence). The CDR3 reads CASLKQGINYGYTF. CDR3 in DNA: TGTGCCAGCCTTAAGCAGGGGATTAACTATGGCTACACCTTC.

This clone occurred once. The chain combines TRBV20-1 with TRBJ2-7, with TRBD1 identical over 7 bases. The CDR3 totals 11 residues. The germline CDR1 and CDR2 sequences are DFQATT and SNEGSKA (reference sequence). V dropped 6 bases and J dropped 6; count of bases not matched to a gene: 5. The CDR3 DNA follows: TGCAGTGCGAGACAGGGAGCCGAGCAGTACTTC. It specifies CSARQGAEQYF.

The gene calls are TRBV10-2 and TRBJ2-2; 10 bases map to TRBD2. CDR1 WSHSY and CDR2 SAAADI come from the germline V gene. The V and J ends lost 6 bases and 0 bases, in that order; junction bases with no gene match: 13. The CDR3 length is 19 residues. The CDR3 is CASRPTRLSGGANTGELFF. The CDR3 bases are TGCGCCAGCAGACCAACCCGCCTGAGCGGGGGGGCGAACACCGGGGAGCTGTTTTTT.

This chain uses TRBV2 with TRBJ2-1; either TRBD1 or TRBD2 may supply D (5 bases each). The CDR3 has 16 residues. Germline CDR1 reads SNHLY; CDR2 reads FYNNEI. V was pared by 5 bases and J by 4 bases, with 18 bases between. CDR3 in amino acids: CASSQSSGPSYNEQFF. The DNA for the CDR3 is TGTGCCAGCAGTCAGTCCTCGGGACCCTCTTACAATGAGCAGTTCTTC.

The CDR3 bases are TGCGCCAGCAGCCCCACCGGGACAGTCTCCTACGAGCAGTACTTC. Its translation is CASSPTGTVSYEQYF. The V call is TRBV5-1, the J call TRBJ2-7, with 7 bases aligning to TRBD1. Trimming at V came to 4 bases and at J to 0 bases, leaving 7 bases not matched to a gene. The CDR3 is made up of 15 amino acids. The V gene's germline CDR1 is SGHRS and CDR2 YFSETQ.

This rearrangement joins TRBV9 to TRBJ1-3, with no clear D. Trimming took off 4 bases at V and 0 bases at J, with 11 bases between the two ends. Germline values: CDR1 SGDLS, CDR2 YYNGEE. This CDR3 comprises 15 residues. CDR3 in amino acids: CASSPHVNSGNTIYF. CDR3 coding DNA: TGTGCCAGCAGCCCCCACGTGAACTCTGGAAACACCATATATTTT.